One and the same sample provided the 11 T cell receptor beta chains below, sequenced in a study of CD8 T cells in ankylosing spondylitis (dated by TCRdb to the late 2010s). Library preparation used 5' RACE. Sequencing relied on an Illumina HiSeq 2500. The public reads were reprocessed in TCRdb via fastp at Q25 and MiXCR, keeping in-frame beta chains. CDR3 protein duplicates are merged, each entry listing the most common genes and DNA. This sample holds more than 250,000 distinct CDR3 sequences; 6.5% to 10% were observed only once. The biggest ten clones account for less than 15% of the sample. These receptors lack a known antigen. What the authors observed across the whole study: Blood from ankylosing spondylitis patients appeared to be characterized by a TCR beta motif composed of 7 to 9 highly homologous amino acid variants.

The specimen sequenced was blood, either unsorted or a sorted T cell fraction (not recorded which). The receptors come from a male donor with ankylosing spondylitis.

There are many counts of this clonotype. The CDR3 region is CASSPDGSNQPQHF. CDR3 in DNA: TGTGCCAGCAGCCCGGATGGTAGCAATCAGCCCCAGCATTTT. The chain joins TRBV5-6 to TRBJ1-5; D is ambiguous. The CDR3 is made up of 14 amino acids. V shed 4 bases and J shed 0 bases, with 8 bases lying between them. Per germline, CDR1 SGHDT and CDR2 YYEEEE.

This clonotype has more than one count but fewer than ten. V is TRBV20-1 and J is TRBJ2-7; D gene ambiguous. V was pared by 3 bases and J by 2 bases, with 5 bases between. Per germline, CDR1 DFQATT and CDR2 SNEGSKA (reference sequence). The CDR3 extends over 11 amino acids. Here the CDR3 DNA reads TGCAGTGCTAGGGCTACCTACGAGCAGTACTTC. Residues: CSARATYEQYF.

This clonotype was observed a few times. The V and J genes are TRBV11-2 and TRBJ2-2; 12 bases fit TRBD2. The CDR3 is 18 amino acids. V dropped 6 bases and J dropped 5; count of bases not matched to a gene: 13. CDR1 is SGHAT, CDR2 FQNNGV, per germline. The CDR3 DNA follows: TGTGCCAGCAGAGCCCCCAAGACTAGCGGGAGTTATACCGGGGAGCTGTTTTTT. As protein: CASRAPKTSGSYTGELFF.

The sample holds many counts of this clonotype. The rearrangement links TRBV5-6 to TRBJ1-4, with TRBD1 matching 9 bases. The V and J ends lost 1 base and 7 bases, in that order; junction bases with no gene match: 5. The CDR3 consists of 15 residues. The germline gives CDR1 SGHDT, CDR2 YYEEEE. The CDR3 here is CASSLRTGGSEKLFF. The CDR3 region has the DNA TGTGCCAGCAGCTTGCGCACAGGGGGCTCTGAAAAACTGTTTTTT.

This clonotype has just a few counts. The gene calls are TRBV25-1 and TRBJ2-5, with 12 bases identical to TRBD2. The V gene's germline CDR1 is MGHDK and CDR2 SYGVNS. Trimming cost V 7 bases and J 4 bases; bases outside gene matches: 4. CDR3 length equals 14 residues. The CDR3 region is CASTQLAGGETQYF. The CDR3 DNA is TGTGCCAGCACCCAACTAGCGGGAGGAGAGACCCAGTACTTC.

This chain connects TRBV3-1 to TRBJ1-2; D call uncertain. CDR1 and CDR2 from the germline V gene are LGHDT and YNNKEL (reference sequence). Trimming removed 1 base at V and 6 bases at J, with 18 bases between. The CDR3 totals 16 residues. The CDR3 DNA is TGTGCCAGCAGCCAAGGTTTCTTCCAGGAAGGGCATGGCTACACCTTC. As protein: CASSQGFFQEGHGYTF.

This clonotype was observed a handful of times. The rearrangement uses TRBV6-2 or TRBV6-3 and TRBJ2-7; no clear D. From germline, CDR1 is MNHEY and CDR2 SVGEGT. This CDR3 is 13 amino acids long. Trimming removed 6 bases from V and 2 bases from J, with 11 bases in between. CDR3 DNA sequence: TGTGCCAGCAGAAAGGTCACTACCTACGAGCAGTACTTC. Its protein is CASRKVTTYEQYF.

This clonotype has ten or more counts. J is TRBJ2-7 and V is TRBV5-1; D is tentatively TRBD1 or TRBD2 (5 bases each). Germline assignment: CDR1 SGHRS and CDR2 YFSETQ. This CDR3 is 15 amino acids long. The V and J ends lost 3 bases and 2 bases respectively, with 15 bases between them. The DNA of the CDR3 is TGCGCCAGCAGCTCCGGGACCCCCCAGGCCTACGAGCAGTACTTC. It encodes CASSSGTPQAYEQYF.

This clonotype was seen many times. The CDR3 region is CSARLAELQETQYF. The CDR3 bases are TGCAGTGCTAGACTAGCGGAACTACAAGAGACCCAGTACTTC. The rearrangement uses TRBV20-1 and TRBJ2-5; TRBD2 aligns across 7 bases. The V gene end was trimmed by 2 bases and the J gene end by 2 bases; junction bases not matched to a gene: 5. Germline V CDR1 and CDR2: DFQATT, SNEGSKA (reference sequence). This CDR3 comprises 14 residues.

This clonotype was observed many times. The chain couples TRBV7-2 to TRBJ1-5; 8 bases map to TRBD1. The germline gives CDR1 SGHTA, CDR2 FQGNSA. The V and J ends lost 4 bases and 11 bases, in that order; junction bases with no gene match: 1. CDR3 length: 11 residues. The CDR3 DNA reads as TGTGCCAGCAGCTCGGGACAGGCCCAGCATTTT. Protein sequence: CASSSGQAQHF.

V gene TRBV20-1 combines with J gene TRBJ2-1; D could derive from TRBD1 or TRBD2 (6 bases each). The CDR3 has 18 amino acids. V lost 1 base and J 2 bases, leaving 21 bases between the germline ends. Germline V gene data show CDR1 as DFQATT and CDR2 as SNEGSKA (reference sequence). As DNA, the CDR3 is TGCAGTGCTAGAGCGGGGGCTAGTCCCTTTTTAGCCTACAATGAGCAGTTCTTC. Protein product: CSARAGASPFLAYNEQFF.